In its sample, the clone carrying this TCR beta chain was seen a few times. The data stem from a study of T cells in localized non-small cell lung cancer. The CDR3 has 16 residues. The V end lost 8 bases, the J end lost 4 bases, and 23 bases lay between the germline ends. Germline V gene sequence: CDR1 SGHNT, CDR2 YENEEA. Clones were read by immunoSEQ multiplex PCR, and TCRdb kept only the in-frame ones, dropping some. The sample shows roughly 1,000 clones, around 20% of them seen only once. The sample in question was normal lung tissue next to the tumor, obtained before any cancer treatment. This TCR was recovered from a male donor at least 60 years old with stage III lung adenocarcinoma. V usage is TRBV11-3 and J usage is TRBJ1-2, with unresolved D. CDR3 bases: TGTGCCAGCTATTGCGCTATCTCGCGAAAGACCTATGGCTACACCTTC. Encoded protein: CASYCAISRKTYGYTF. Full variable domain (outside the CDR3, taken from reference TRBV11-3 and TRBJ1-2): EAGVVQSPRYKIIEKKQPVAFWCNPISGHNTLYWYLQNLGQGPELLIRYENEEAVDDSQLPKDRFSAERLKGVDSTLKIQPAELGDSAVYLCASYCAISRKTYGYTFGSGTRLTVV.